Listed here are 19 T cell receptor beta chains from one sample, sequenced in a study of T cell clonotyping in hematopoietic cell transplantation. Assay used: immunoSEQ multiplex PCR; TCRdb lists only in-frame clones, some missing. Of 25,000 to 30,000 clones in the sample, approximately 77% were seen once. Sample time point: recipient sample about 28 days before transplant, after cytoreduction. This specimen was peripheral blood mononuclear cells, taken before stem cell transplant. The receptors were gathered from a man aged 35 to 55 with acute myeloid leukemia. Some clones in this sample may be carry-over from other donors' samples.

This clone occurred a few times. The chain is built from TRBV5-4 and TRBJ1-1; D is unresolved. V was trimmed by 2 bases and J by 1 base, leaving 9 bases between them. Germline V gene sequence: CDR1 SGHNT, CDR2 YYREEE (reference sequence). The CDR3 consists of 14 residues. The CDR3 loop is CASSLLLGNTEAFF. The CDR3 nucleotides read TGTGCCAGCAGCTTACTTTTGGGGAACACTGAAGCTTTCTTT.

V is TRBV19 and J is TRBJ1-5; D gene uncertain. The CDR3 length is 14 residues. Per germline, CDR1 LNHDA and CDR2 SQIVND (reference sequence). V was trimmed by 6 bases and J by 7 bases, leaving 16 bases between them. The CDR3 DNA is TGTGCCAGTAGGATCTGGGGAGCGGGACAGCCCCAGCATTTT. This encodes CASRIWGAGQPQHF.

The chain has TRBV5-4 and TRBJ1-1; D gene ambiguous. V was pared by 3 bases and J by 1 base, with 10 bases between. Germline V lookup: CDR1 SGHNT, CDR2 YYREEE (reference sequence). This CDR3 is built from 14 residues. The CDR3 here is CASSWTMGNTEAFF. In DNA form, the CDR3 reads TGTGCCAGCAGCTGGACCATGGGGAACACTGAAGCTTTCTTT.

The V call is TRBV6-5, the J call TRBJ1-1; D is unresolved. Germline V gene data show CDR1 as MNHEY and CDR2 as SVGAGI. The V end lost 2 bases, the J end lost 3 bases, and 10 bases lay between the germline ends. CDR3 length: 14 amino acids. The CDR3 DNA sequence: TGTGCCAGCAGTTACGGCAGGCGACACACTGAAGCTTTCTTT. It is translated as CASSYGRRHTEAFF.

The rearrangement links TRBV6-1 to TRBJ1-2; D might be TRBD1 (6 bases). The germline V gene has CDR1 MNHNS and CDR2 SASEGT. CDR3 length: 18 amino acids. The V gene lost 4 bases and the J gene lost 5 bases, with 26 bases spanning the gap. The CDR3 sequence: CASSGDPGYNPRGYGYTF. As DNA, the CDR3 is TGTGCCAGCAGTGGCGATCCGGGATACAACCCTAGGGGGTATGGCTACACCTTC.

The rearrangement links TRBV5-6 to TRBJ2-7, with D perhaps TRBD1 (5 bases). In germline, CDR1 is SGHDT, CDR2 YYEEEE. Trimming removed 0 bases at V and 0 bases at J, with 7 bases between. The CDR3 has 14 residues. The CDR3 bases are TGTGCCAGCAGCTTGGAAGGGGACTCCTACGAGCAGTACTTC. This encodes CASSLEGDSYEQYF.

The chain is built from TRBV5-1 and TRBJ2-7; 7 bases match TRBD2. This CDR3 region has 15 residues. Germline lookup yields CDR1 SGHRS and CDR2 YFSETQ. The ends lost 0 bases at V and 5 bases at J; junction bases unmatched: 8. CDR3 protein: CASSLDGGVDDEQYF. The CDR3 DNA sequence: TGCGCCAGCAGCTTGGATGGGGGGGTGGACGACGAGCAGTACTTC.

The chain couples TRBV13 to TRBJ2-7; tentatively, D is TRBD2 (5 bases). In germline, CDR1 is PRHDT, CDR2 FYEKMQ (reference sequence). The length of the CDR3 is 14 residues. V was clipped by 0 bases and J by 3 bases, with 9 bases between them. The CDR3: CASSLGDSNYEQYF. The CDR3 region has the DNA TGTGCCAGCAGCTTAGGGGACTCAAACTACGAGCAGTACTTC.

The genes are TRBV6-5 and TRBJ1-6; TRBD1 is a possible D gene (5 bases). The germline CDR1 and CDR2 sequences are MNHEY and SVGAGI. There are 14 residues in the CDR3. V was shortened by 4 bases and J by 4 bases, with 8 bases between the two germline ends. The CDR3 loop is CASSLGRYNSPLHF. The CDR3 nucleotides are TGTGCCAGCAGTTTGGGACGGTATAATTCACCCCTCCACTTT.

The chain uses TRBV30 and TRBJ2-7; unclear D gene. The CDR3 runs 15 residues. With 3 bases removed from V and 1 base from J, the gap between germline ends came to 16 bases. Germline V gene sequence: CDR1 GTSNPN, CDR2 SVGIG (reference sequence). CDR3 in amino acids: CAWRARPPGSYEQYF. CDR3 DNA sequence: TGTGCCTGGAGGGCGCGACCCCCCGGGTCCTACGAGCAGTACTTC.

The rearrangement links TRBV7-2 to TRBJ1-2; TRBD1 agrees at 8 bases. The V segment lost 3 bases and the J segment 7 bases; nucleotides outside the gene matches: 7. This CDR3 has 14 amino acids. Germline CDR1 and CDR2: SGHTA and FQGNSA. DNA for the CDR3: TGTGCCAGCAGCTTCAGGGGGCGTTCGAGTGGCTACACCTTC. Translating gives CASSFRGRSSGYTF.

CDR3 nucleotides: TGTGCCAGCAGTTACGGGAGGGCGAGAATGAACACTGAAGCTTTCTTT. It specifies CASSYGRARMNTEAFF. V gene TRBV6-5 combines with J gene TRBJ1-1; D remains unclear. The length of the CDR3 is 16 residues. V was pared by 2 bases and J by 0 bases, with 13 bases between. Germline CDR1 is MNHEY and CDR2 is SVGAGI.

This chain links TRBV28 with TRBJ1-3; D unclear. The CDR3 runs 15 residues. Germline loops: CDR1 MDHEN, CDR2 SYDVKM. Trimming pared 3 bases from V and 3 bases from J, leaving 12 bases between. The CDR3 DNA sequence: TGTGCCAGCAGTTTCAGGCCTGACGGTGGAAACACCATATATTTT. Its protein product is CASSFRPDGGNTIYF. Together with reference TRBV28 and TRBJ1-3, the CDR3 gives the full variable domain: DVKVTQSSRYLVKRTGEKVFLECVQDMDHENMFWYRQDPGLGLRLIYFSYDVKMKEKGDIPEGYSVSREKKERFSLILESASTNQTSMYLCASSFRPDGGNTIYFGEGSWLTVV.

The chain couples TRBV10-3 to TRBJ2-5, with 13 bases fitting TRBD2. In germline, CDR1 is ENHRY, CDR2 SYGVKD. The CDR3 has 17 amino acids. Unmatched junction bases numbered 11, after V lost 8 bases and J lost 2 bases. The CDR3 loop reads CAIAPRVLAGGQETQYF. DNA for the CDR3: TGTGCCATCGCTCCCCGCGTACTAGCGGGGGGGCAAGAGACCCAGTACTTC.

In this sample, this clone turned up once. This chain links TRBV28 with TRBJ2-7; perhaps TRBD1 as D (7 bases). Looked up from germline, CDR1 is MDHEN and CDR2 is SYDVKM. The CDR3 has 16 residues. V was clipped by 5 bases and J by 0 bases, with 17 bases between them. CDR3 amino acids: CASSPGEGQVSYEQYF. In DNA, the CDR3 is TGTGCCAGCAGTCCGGGGGAAGGACAGGTCTCCTACGAGCAGTACTTC.

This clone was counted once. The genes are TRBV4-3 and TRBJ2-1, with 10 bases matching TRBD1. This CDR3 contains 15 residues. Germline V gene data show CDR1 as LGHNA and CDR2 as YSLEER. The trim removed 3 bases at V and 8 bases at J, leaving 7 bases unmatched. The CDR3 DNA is TGCGCCAGCAGCCATGCCGGGACAGGGGAGGATGAGCAGTTCTTC. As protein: CASSHAGTGEDEQFF.

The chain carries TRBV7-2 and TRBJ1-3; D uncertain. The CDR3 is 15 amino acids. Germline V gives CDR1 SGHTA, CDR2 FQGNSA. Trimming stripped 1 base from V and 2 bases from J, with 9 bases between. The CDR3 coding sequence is TGTGCCAGCAGCTTAGGGGGAACGGCTGGAAACACCATATATTTT. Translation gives CASSLGGTAGNTIYF.

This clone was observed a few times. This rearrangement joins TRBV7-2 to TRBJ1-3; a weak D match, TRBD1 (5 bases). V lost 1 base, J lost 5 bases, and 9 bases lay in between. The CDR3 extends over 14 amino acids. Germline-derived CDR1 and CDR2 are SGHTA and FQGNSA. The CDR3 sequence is CASSLDQGRNTIYF. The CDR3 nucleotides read TGTGCCAGCAGCTTAGATCAGGGTCGAAACACCATATATTTT. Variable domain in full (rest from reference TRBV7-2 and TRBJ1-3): GAGVSQSPSNKVTEKGKDVELRCDPISGHTALYWYRQSLGQGLEFLIYFQGNSAPDKSGLPSDRFSAERTGGSVSTLTIQRTQQEDSAVYLCASSLDQGRNTIYFGEGSWLTVV.

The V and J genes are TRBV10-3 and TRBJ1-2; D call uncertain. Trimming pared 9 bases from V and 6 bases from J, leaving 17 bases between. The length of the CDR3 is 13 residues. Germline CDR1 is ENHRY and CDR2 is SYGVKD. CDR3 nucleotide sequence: TGTGCCATTTCGACCCGCGTCGGGAATGGCTACACCTTC. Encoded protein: CAISTRVGNGYTF.